This T cell receptor beta chain was obtained from a study of cytomegalovirus exposure and HLA in healthy donors. General study findings and limits: TCR beta sequences reportedly predicted most subjects' HLA-A and HLA-B alleles accurately. There were several of the most significant clusters that appeared linked to common viral pathogens in a later analysis.

In the PCR, 60 Vbeta and 13 Jbeta primers were used. Source study methods: Around 80 million unique TCR beta chains, roughly 11 million of them shared, were counted by a later analysis. This table comes from immunoSEQ multiplex PCR, and its TCRdb copy is limited to in-frame clones, with some not included. The D gene and trimming were derived from the DNA, and the V and J assignments and clone size from that table. The profile shows some 100,000 clones, 62% of them singletons. The ends were cut back, 7 bases at V and 6 bases at J, with 10 bases in the middle. There are 12 residues in the CDR3. Germline-derived CDR1 and CDR2 are LNHDA and SQIVND (reference sequence). Concerning this clone itself: Its antigen remains unknown.

Material: PBMCs. The chain links TRBV19 to TRBJ1-5, with a tentative D call TRBD1 (5 bases). This receptor was obtained from a woman between 25 and 40 years old in good health and CMV-seropositive. CDR3 region: CASTPGGQPQHF. The CDR3 region has the DNA TGTGCCAGTACCCCGGGGGGTCAGCCCCAGCATTTT.